A single sample is the source of the 21 T cell receptor beta chains below, sequenced in a study of T-cell reconstitution after alpha-beta-depleted transplantation in children. Study-wide points: A year post-transplant, T-cell counts and diversity derived mostly from newly produced T cells.

These receptors have no known antigen. The authors prepared the TCRbeta library with unique molecular identifiers. One entry per CDR3 protein results from TCRdb running MiXCR on the PCR reads. The sample lists about 300,000 distinct CDR3 sequences, around 7.3% occurring once. The input for sequencing was peripheral blood, taken 360 days after TCRalphabeta/CD19-depleted stem cell transplant. All receptors derive from a female patient under 10 years old who had a stem cell transplant for Fanconi anemia, so the T cells may come from the graft donor.

This clonotype was recorded at least ten times. The CDR3 coding sequence is TGCGCCAGCAGCTTGGGGACTAGTCGGTTTCAGGGTACGCAGTATTTT. Protein sequence: CASSLGTSRFQGTQYF. The rearrangement links TRBV5-1 to TRBJ2-3; 7 nucleotides match TRBD2. J was trimmed by 8 bases and V by 0 bases; bases with no gene match: 12. Germline lookup yields CDR1 SGHRS and CDR2 YFSETQ. This CDR3 is 16 amino acids long. Filled out from reference TRBV5-1 and TRBJ2-3, the complete variable domain reads KAGVTQTPRYLIKTRGQQVTLSCSPISGHRSVSWYQQTPGQGLQFLFEYFSETQRNKGNFPGRFSGRQFSNSRSEMNVSTLELGDSALYLCASSLGTSRFQGTQYFGPGTRLTVL.

In its sample, this clonotype was seen many times. V and J are TRBV11-1 and TRBJ2-3; 7 bases are a match to TRBD2. The CDR3 is made up of 15 amino acids. CDR1 and CDR2 (germline): SGHAT, FQDESV (reference sequence). Trimming removed 2 bases from V and 1 base from J; junction bases left unmatched: 3. CDR3 loop: CASSLSGEGTDTQYF. The CDR3 region has the DNA TGTGCCAGCAGCTTAAGCGGGGAAGGCACAGATACGCAGTATTTT.

The genes are TRBV2 and TRBJ1-1, with 9 bases that match TRBD1. Germline V gives CDR1 SNHLY, CDR2 FYNNEI. With 6 bases clipped from V and 0 bases from J, the junction kept 5 bases outside the gene matches. The CDR3 has 15 amino acids. Here the CDR3 reads CASSARTGVNTEAFF. The CDR3 region has the DNA TGTGCCAGCAGCGCCCGGACAGGGGTGAACACTGAAGCTTTCTTT.

This clonotype was recorded many times. The chain couples TRBV6-2 or TRBV6-3 to TRBJ2-7; no definite D call. CDR3 length: 14 amino acids. V was trimmed by 7 bases and J by 2 bases, leaving 15 bases between them. The germline gives CDR1 MNHEY, CDR2 SVGEGT. Here the CDR3 reads CASKTTRPPYEQYF. The CDR3 DNA reads TGTGCCAGCAAAACGACGCGGCCCCCCTACGAGCAGTACTTC.

The sample holds a few counts of this clonotype. The chain joins TRBV7-2 to TRBJ2-5; 12 bases line up with TRBD2. Germline values: CDR1 SGHTA, CDR2 FQGNSA. Trimming at V came to 5 bases and at J to 5 bases, leaving 6 bases not matched to a gene. This CDR3 contains 15 residues. The CDR3 sequence: CASSTRTSGMETQYF. The CDR3 DNA sequence: TGTGCCAGCAGCACTCGGACTAGCGGGATGGAGACCCAGTACTTC.

This clonotype was counted at least ten times. The junction and the germline gene differ at one end; a read error may be behind it. The rearrangement links TRBV20-1 to TRBJ1-3; D remains unclear. Germline V lookup: CDR1 DFQATT, CDR2 SNEGSKA (reference sequence). This CDR3 region has 12 residues. The CDR3 sequence is CGAAALGDTIYF. The CDR3 coding sequence is TGCGGTGCCGCCGCCCTAGGCGACACCATATATTTT.

There are a few counts of this clonotype. This chain uses TRBV15 with TRBJ1-6, with TRBD1 matching over 8 bases. The CDR3 runs to 17 residues. V lost 4 bases and J lost 6; bases outside the gene matches: 11. Germline-derived CDR1 and CDR2 are LNHNV and YYDKDF (reference sequence). CDR3 DNA: TGTGCCACCAGCAAAAGACAGGGGCCCATTTCTAATTCACCCCTCCACTTT. As protein: CATSKRQGPISNSPLHF.

Ten or more counts support this clonotype. The chain carries TRBV20-1 and TRBJ2-1; TRBD2 matches 8 bases. Trimming cost V 6 bases and J 5 bases; bases outside gene matches: 12. Per the germline V gene, CDR1 is DFQATT and CDR2 is SNEGSKA (reference sequence). This CDR3 spans 15 amino acids. The CDR3 reads CSATHAGGINNEQFF. Written as DNA, the CDR3 is TGCAGTGCCACACATGCGGGGGGAATAAACAATGAGCAGTTCTTC.

This clonotype was recorded many times. V gene TRBV6-5 combines with J gene TRBJ1-5; 9 bases match TRBD1. V lost 2 bases, J lost 4 bases, and 0 bases stayed unmatched. The CDR3 runs to 14 residues. Germline V gives CDR1 MNHEY, CDR2 SVGAGI. The chain's CDR3 is CASSYGQGNQPQHF. As DNA, the CDR3 is TGTGCCAGCAGTTACGGACAGGGGAATCAGCCCCAGCATTTT.

This clonotype was picked up a small number of times. The V and J genes are TRBV7-9 and TRBJ2-1; maybe TRBD2 (6 bases). Germline-derived CDR1 and CDR2 are SEHNR and FQNEAQ (reference sequence). Trimming shortened V by 4 bases and J by 5 bases, and 12 bases separated the two germline ends. The CDR3 is made up of 14 amino acids. This CDR3 is CASSSRGRNNEQFF. The CDR3 coding sequence is TGTGCCAGCAGCTCCCGGGGGAGGAACAATGAGCAGTTCTTC. The full variable domain, in which reference TRBV7-9 and TRBJ2-1 provide the parts outside the CDR3, is DTGVSQNPRHKITKRGQNVTFRCDPISEHNRLYWYRQTLGQGPEFLTYFQNEAQLEKSRLLSDRFSAERPKGSFSTLEIQRTEQGDSAMYLCASSSRGRNNEQFFGPGTRLTVL.

Many counts were recorded for this clonotype. The chain couples TRBV27 to TRBJ1-4; no reliable D call. CDR1 and CDR2 from the germline V gene are MNHEY and SMNVEV (reference sequence). The CDR3 totals 14 residues. V lost 4 bases to trimming and J lost 0 bases, with 6 bases between them. The CDR3 spells CASSYSATNEKLFF. DNA for the CDR3: TGTGCCAGCAGTTACAGTGCAACTAATGAAAAACTGTTTTTT.

This clonotype was seen repeatedly, ten times or more. J is TRBJ1-5 and V is TRBV12-3 or TRBV12-4; TRBD1 matches 11 bases. The ends lost 4 bases at V and 1 base at J; junction bases unmatched: 6. This CDR3 has 17 residues. As DNA, the CDR3 is TGTGCCAGCAGTTCGTGGACAGGGGGCGCGAGCAATCAGCCCCAGCATTTT. The encoded protein is CASSSWTGGASNQPQHF.

This clonotype was recorded many times. The V and J genes are TRBV6-5 and TRBJ1-1, with 8 bases fitting TRBD1. Germline CDR1 MNHEY, CDR2 SVGAGI. After removal of 4 bases from V and 6 bases from J, the junction contained 7 bases not matched to a gene. The CDR3 spans 14 residues. The CDR3 DNA is TGTGCCAGCAGTTTATTAGGACAGGGCGCTGAAGCTTTCTTT. It specifies CASSLLGQGAEAFF.

This clonotype was counted many times. The chain uses TRBV7-9 and TRBJ2-5, with a weak D call TRBD2 (6 bases). The germline V gene encodes CDR1 SEHNR and CDR2 FQNEAQ (reference sequence). CDR3 length equals 14 residues. The V and J ends lost 4 bases and 1 base respectively, with 10 bases between them. The DNA for the CDR3 is TGTGCCAGCAGCTCAGGGACTTTCCAAGAGACCCAGTACTTC. It is translated as CASSSGTFQETQYF.

This clonotype was seen ten or more times. This chain joins TRBV20-1 and TRBJ2-7; D remains ambiguous. Germline V gives CDR1 DFQATT, CDR2 SNEGSKA (reference sequence). CDR3 size: 13 residues. Trimming took 7 bases from V and 0 from J, leaving 13 bases between them. Here the CDR3 reads CSVPLRSSYEQYF. In DNA form, the CDR3 reads TGCAGTGTCCCGCTCAGGAGCTCCTACGAGCAGTACTTC.

This clonotype was recorded at least ten times. J is TRBJ2-3 and V is TRBV5-1, with 8 nucleotides matching TRBD2. This CDR3 is built from 16 residues. J was trimmed by 1 base and V by 7 bases; bases with no gene match: 11. The germline V gene has CDR1 SGHRS and CDR2 YFSETQ. The CDR3 nucleotides read TGCGCCAGCCGCGTTTGGTCAGCGGGGGGCACAGATACGCAGTATTTT. This translates into CASRVWSAGGTDTQYF. Combining the CDR3 with reference TRBV5-1 and TRBJ2-3 gives the whole variable domain KAGVTQTPRYLIKTRGQQVTLSCSPISGHRSVSWYQQTPGQGLQFLFEYFSETQRNKGNFPGRFSGRQFSNSRSEMNVSTLELGDSALYLCASRVWSAGGTDTQYFGPGTRLTVL.

This clonotype was detected ten times or more. V gene TRBV20-1 combines with J gene TRBJ1-2; no firm D call. There are 13 residues in the CDR3. The germline V gene encodes CDR1 DFQATT and CDR2 SNEGSKA (reference sequence). Deletions cut 0 bases from V and 12 bases from J, with 17 bases between. CDR3 sequence reads: CSARDYGLGTDTF. The CDR3 DNA sequence: TGCAGTGCTAGAGATTACGGCTTGGGTACTGACACCTTC.

This clonotype was seen ten or more times. The gene calls are TRBV9 and TRBJ2-3; D gene unclear. The CDR3 totals 11 residues. V was trimmed by 3 bases and J by 6 bases, leaving 5 bases between them. In germline, CDR1 is SGDLS, CDR2 YYNGEE. CDR3 loop: CASSAGDTQYF. The CDR3 DNA follows: TGTGCCAGCAGCGCCGGGGATACGCAGTATTTT.

This clonotype was observed a handful of times. This chain joins TRBV19 and TRBJ2-5, with D uncertain. This CDR3 is built from 15 residues. Trimming removed 5 bases at V and 5 bases at J, with 18 bases between. In germline, CDR1 is LNHDA, CDR2 SQIVND (reference sequence). CDR3 protein: CASSHDLTRAETQYF. Here the CDR3 DNA reads TGTGCCAGTAGTCACGACCTGACCCGGGCGGAGACCCAGTACTTC.

This clonotype was found a few times. The chain couples TRBV21-1 to TRBJ2-1. TRBV21-1 is tagged as a pseudogene. The CDR3 length is 14 residues. The CDR3 DNA follows: TGTGCCAGCAAGGAGCGGGAGCCCCGCAATGAGCAGTTCTTC. As protein: CASKEREPRNEQFF.

This clonotype came up a few times. The chain recombines TRBV9 with TRBJ2-1; maybe TRBD1 (6 bases). Germline lookup yields CDR1 SGDLS and CDR2 YYNGEE. The CDR3 is 13 amino acids. The germline V and J ends were trimmed by 3 bases and 13 bases, with 17 bases remaining between them. CDR3 residues: CASSEPGATSQFF. The CDR3, as DNA: TGTGCCAGCAGCGAGCCAGGGGCTACGAGCCAGTTCTTC.